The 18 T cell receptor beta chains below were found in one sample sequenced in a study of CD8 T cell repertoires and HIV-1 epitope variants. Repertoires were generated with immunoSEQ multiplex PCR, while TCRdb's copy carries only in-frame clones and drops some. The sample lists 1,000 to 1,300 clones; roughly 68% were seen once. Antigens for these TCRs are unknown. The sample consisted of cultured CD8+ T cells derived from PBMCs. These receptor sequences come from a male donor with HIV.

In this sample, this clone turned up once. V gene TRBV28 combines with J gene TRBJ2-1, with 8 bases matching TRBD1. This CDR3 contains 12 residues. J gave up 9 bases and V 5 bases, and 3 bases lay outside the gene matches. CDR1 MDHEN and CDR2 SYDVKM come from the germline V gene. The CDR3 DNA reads TGTGCCAGCAGTCTACAGGGGGGTGAGCAGTTCTTC. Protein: CASSLQGGEQFF.

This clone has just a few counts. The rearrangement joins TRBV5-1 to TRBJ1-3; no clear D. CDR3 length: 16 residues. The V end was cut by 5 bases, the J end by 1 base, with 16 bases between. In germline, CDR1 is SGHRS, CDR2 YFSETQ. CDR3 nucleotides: TGCGCCAGCAGTTCCGCCGAAGTCTGGTCTGGAAACACCATATATTTT. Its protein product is CASSSAEVWSGNTIYF.

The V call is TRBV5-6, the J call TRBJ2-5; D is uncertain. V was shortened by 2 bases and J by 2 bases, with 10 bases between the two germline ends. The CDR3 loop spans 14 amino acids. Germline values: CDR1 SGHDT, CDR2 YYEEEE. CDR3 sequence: CASSFLTPQETQYF. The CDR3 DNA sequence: TGTGCCAGCAGCTTCCTAACACCTCAAGAGACCCAGTACTTC.

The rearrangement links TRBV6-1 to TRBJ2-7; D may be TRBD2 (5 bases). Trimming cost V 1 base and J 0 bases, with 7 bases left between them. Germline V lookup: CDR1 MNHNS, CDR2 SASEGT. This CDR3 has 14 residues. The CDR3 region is CASSEGAGSYEQYF. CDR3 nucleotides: TGTGCCAGCAGTGAAGGGGCGGGCTCCTACGAGCAGTACTTC.

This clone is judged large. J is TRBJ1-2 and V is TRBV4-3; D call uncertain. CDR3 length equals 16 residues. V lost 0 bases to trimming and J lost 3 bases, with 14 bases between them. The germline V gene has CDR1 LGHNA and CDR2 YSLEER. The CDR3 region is CASSQDPVELDYGYTF. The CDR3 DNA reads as TGCGCCAGCAGCCAAGATCCCGTCGAACTCGACTATGGCTACACCTTC.

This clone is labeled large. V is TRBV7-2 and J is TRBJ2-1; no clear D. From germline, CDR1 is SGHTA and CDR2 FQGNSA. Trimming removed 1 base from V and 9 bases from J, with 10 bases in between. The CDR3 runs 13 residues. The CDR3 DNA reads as TGTGCCAGCAGCTTAGACGGTGCCAGTGAGCAGTTCTTC. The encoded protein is CASSLDGASEQFF. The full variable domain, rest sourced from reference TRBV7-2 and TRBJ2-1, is GAGVSQSPSNKVTEKGKDVELRCDPISGHTALYWYRQSLGQGLEFLIYFQGNSAPDKSGLPSDRFSAERTGGSVSTLTIQRTQQEDSAVYLCASSLDGASEQFFGPGTRLTVL.

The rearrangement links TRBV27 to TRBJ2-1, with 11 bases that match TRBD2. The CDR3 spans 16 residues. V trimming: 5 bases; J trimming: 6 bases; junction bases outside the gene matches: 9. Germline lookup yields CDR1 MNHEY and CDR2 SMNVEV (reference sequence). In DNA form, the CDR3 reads TGTGCCAGCAGTCCATTCGATAGCGGGGGGGGCAATGAGCAGTTCTTC. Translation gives CASSPFDSGGGNEQFF.

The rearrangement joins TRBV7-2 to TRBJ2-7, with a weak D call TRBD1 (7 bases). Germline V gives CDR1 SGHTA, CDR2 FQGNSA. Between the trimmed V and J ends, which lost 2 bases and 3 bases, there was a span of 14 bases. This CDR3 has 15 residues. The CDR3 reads CASSLTTGDFYEQYF. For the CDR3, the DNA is TGTGCCAGCAGCTTAACTACAGGGGACTTCTACGAGCAGTACTTC.

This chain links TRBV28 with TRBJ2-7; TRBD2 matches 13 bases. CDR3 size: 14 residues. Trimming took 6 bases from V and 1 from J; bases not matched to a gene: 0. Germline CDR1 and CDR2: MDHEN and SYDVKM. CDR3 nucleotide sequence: TGTGCCAGCAGGGGACTAGCGGGATCCTACGAGCAGTACTTC. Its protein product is CASRGLAGSYEQYF.

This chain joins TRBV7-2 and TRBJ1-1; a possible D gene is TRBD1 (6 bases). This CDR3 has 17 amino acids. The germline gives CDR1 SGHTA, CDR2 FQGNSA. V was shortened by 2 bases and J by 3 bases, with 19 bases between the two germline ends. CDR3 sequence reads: CASSLHGPGAGDTEAFF. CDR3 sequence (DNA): TGTGCCAGCAGCTTACACGGTCCGGGGGCGGGTGACACTGAAGCTTTCTTT.

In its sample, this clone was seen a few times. The CDR3 region is CASGTGGSGANVLTF. As DNA, the CDR3 is TGTGCCAGTGGGACAGGGGGCTCTGGGGCCAACGTCCTGACTTTC. The chain recombines TRBV19 with TRBJ2-6; TRBD1 matches 11 bases. J lost 0 bases, V lost 8 bases, and 0 bases had no gene match. Germline V CDR1 and CDR2: LNHDA, SQIVND (reference sequence). The CDR3 consists of 15 residues.

This CDR3 is CASSQDPGGGTEAFF. CDR3 in DNA: TGCGCCAGCAGCCAAGATCCTGGGGGTGGCACTGAAGCTTTCTTT. The chain joins TRBV4-3 to TRBJ1-1; TRBD1 is a possible D gene (5 bases). Germline-derived CDR1 and CDR2 are LGHNA and YSLEER. The CDR3 extends over 15 amino acids. Trimming took 0 bases from V and 4 from J, leaving 12 bases between them.

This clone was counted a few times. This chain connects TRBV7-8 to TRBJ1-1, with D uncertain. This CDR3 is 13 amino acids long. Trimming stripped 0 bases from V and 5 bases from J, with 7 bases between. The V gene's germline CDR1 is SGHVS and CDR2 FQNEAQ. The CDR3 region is CASSLAVTTEAFF. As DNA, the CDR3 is TGTGCCAGCAGCTTAGCAGTGACGACTGAAGCTTTCTTT.

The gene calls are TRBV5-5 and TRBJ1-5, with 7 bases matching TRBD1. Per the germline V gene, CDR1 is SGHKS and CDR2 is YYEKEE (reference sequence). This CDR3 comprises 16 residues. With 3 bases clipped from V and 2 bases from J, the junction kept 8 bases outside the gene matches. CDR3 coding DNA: TGTGCCAGCAGCTGGGGGGACAGTCGGGGCAATCAGCCCCAGCATTTT. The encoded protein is CASSWGDSRGNQPQHF.

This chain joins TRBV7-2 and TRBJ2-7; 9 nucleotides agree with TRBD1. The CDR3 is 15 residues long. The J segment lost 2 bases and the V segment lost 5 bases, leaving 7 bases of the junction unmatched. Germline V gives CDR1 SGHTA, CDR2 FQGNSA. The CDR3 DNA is TGTGCCAGCAGCCGGACAGGGGACTTTACCTACGAGCAGTACTTC. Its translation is CASSRTGDFTYEQYF.

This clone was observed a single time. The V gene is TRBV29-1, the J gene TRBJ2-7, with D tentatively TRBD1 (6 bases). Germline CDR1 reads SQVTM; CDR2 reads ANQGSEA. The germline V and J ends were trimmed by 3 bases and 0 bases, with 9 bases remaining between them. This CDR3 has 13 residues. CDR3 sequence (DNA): TGCAGCGTTGACACAGGGAGCTCCTACGAGCAGTACTTC. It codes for CSVDTGSSYEQYF.

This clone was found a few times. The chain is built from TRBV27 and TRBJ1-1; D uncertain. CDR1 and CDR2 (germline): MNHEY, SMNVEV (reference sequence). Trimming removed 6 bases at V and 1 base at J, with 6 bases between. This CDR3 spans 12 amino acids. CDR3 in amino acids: CASREQNTEAFF. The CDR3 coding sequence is TGTGCCAGCAGGGAACAGAACACTGAAGCTTTCTTT.

The CDR3 protein is CASSYVDSREQFF. The DNA of the CDR3 is TGTGCCAGCAGTTACGTGGACAGCCGGGAGCAGTTCTTC. V is TRBV6-5 and J is TRBJ2-1, with TRBD1 as a possible D gene (6 bases). Germline V gene data show CDR1 as MNHEY and CDR2 as SVGAGI. V lost 2 bases, J lost 10 bases, and 12 bases lay in between. This CDR3 spans 13 amino acids.